Below, 18 T cell receptor beta chains from the same sample are listed, as sequenced in a study of shared clonotypes between healthy human individuals. Measured with immunoSEQ multiplex PCR; TCRdb has only the in-frame clones, and not every one. Of about 2.4 million clones in the sample, roughly 92% were seen once. Sample: naive CD4+ T cells sorted from blood. Stated subset: CD45RA+ positively selected. These TCRs come from a man younger than 30 in good health.

The chain joins TRBV28 to TRBJ1-4; D ambiguous. Trimming shortened V by 3 bases and J by 5 bases, and 16 bases separated the two germline ends. Looked up from germline, CDR1 is MDHEN and CDR2 is SYDVKM. CDR3 size: 16 residues. The CDR3 coding sequence is TGTGCCAGCAGTTTTCGTCTATGGGGAGGCAATGAAAAACTGTTTTTT. Amino acid sequence: CASSFRLWGGNEKLFF.

This clone has a single count. The gene calls are TRBV6-5 and TRBJ2-1, with 8 bases aligning to TRBD1. The junction had 8 bases not matched to a gene; V was cut back by 5 bases and J by 5 bases. The germline gives CDR1 MNHEY, CDR2 SVGAGI. This CDR3 spans 15 amino acids. The CDR3 reads CASSNPRDRHNEQFF. In DNA form, the CDR3 reads TGTGCCAGCAGTAACCCCCGGGACAGGCACAATGAGCAGTTCTTC.

Of note for this clone: Additional DNA sequences in this sample encode the identical CDR3. V and J are TRBV4-1 and TRBJ2-2; 7 nucleotides agree with TRBD2. J was trimmed by 2 bases and V by 1 base; bases with no gene match: 7. Germline CDR1 is MGHRA and CDR2 is YSYEKL. The CDR3 contains 17 residues. CDR3 residues: CASSQVRAGVNTGELFF. The CDR3 DNA reads as TGCGCCAGCAGCCAAGTCAGGGCGGGGGTTAACACCGGGGAGCTGTTTTTT.

The rearrangement links TRBV10-2 to TRBJ2-1, with 12 nucleotides matching TRBD2. The CDR3 has 15 amino acids. The trim removed 2 bases at V and 7 bases at J, leaving 3 bases unmatched. Germline V gene sequence: CDR1 WSHSY, CDR2 SAAADI. The CDR3 DNA follows: TGCGCCAGCAGTGAGGGACTAGCGGGGATTAATGAGCAGTTCTTC. It codes for CASSEGLAGINEQFF.

The chain has TRBV2 and TRBJ2-1, with 10 nucleotides matching TRBD2. V shed 1 base and J 7 bases; nucleotides not matched to a gene: 4. CDR3 size: 15 residues. From germline, CDR1 is SNHLY and CDR2 FYNNEI. This CDR3 is CASSEEGLAPNEQFF. The CDR3 bases are TGTGCCAGCAGTGAAGAGGGACTAGCGCCAAATGAGCAGTTCTTC.

This chain joins TRBV11-2 and TRBJ2-3; D might be TRBD2 (7 bases). This CDR3 has 15 amino acids. Trimming removed 1 base at V and 6 bases at J, with 14 bases between. The germline V gene encodes CDR1 SGHAT and CDR2 FQNNGV. CDR3 in DNA: TGTGCCAGCAGCTTAGGTCGAGGGGGGGCGGATACGCAGTATTTT. Translated, it gives CASSLGRGGADTQYF.

The rearrangement joins TRBV5-4 to TRBJ1-6; no firm D call. V lost 7 bases and J lost 8, with 7 bases in between. CDR1 and CDR2 (germline): SGHNT, YYREEE (reference sequence). The CDR3 is made up of 11 amino acids. The DNA of the CDR3 is TGTGCCAGCGGTCCGGATTCACCCCTCCACTTT. It yields the protein CASGPDSPLHF.

This clone was seen only once. The chain recombines TRBV6-1 with TRBJ1-1, with TRBD1 matching 7 bases. CDR3 length: 14 residues. Unmatched junction bases numbered 9, after V lost 5 bases and J lost 6 bases. Germline CDR1 reads MNHNS; CDR2 reads SASEGT. CDR3 DNA sequence: TGTGCCAGCAGTAACAGGGGTAGGATTTCTGAAGCTTTCTTT. This codes for CASSNRGRISEAFF.

CDR3 nucleotide sequence: TGTGCCATCAGTGAACTGACTAGCGGGGGGCTCGGCACAGATACGCAGTATTTT. It codes for CAISELTSGGLGTDTQYF. The chain uses TRBV10-3 and TRBJ2-3; 13 nucleotides line up with TRBD2. The CDR3 has 18 amino acids. The germline V gene encodes CDR1 ENHRY and CDR2 SYGVKD. V was pared by 3 bases and J by 1 base, with 7 bases of the junction left unmatched.

As regards this clone: Other DNA variants within this sample encode the same CDR3. This chain connects TRBV11-2 to TRBJ2-2; D call uncertain. Germline values: CDR1 SGHAT, CDR2 FQNNGV. This CDR3 is built from 13 residues. V was pared by 3 bases and J by 0 bases, with 2 bases between. CDR3 coding DNA: TGTGCCAGCAGCTTCTCGAACACCGGGGAGCTGTTTTTT. Its translation: CASSFSNTGELFF.

As regards this clone: The sample contains more than one DNA sequence encoding this CDR3. The chain recombines TRBV19 with TRBJ2-2, with D possibly being TRBD1 (5 bases). Germline-derived CDR1 and CDR2 are LNHDA and SQIVND (reference sequence). V dropped 5 bases and J dropped 4 bases, with 8 bases sitting between them. CDR3 length equals 13 residues. The CDR3 DNA sequence: TGTGCCAGTAGTGCCCAGGGCACCGGGGAGCTGTTTTTT. It codes for CASSAQGTGELFF.

The V gene is TRBV4-2, the J gene TRBJ2-3; 12 bases are shared with TRBD2. Germline V gene lookup returns CDR1 LGHNA and CDR2 YNFKEQ. Trimming removed 0 bases from V and 7 bases from J; junction bases left unmatched: 8. This CDR3 has 17 residues. CDR3 protein: CASSQEGLAGEPNTQYF. In DNA form, the CDR3 reads TGTGCCAGCAGCCAAGAGGGACTAGCGGGCGAACCTAATACGCAGTATTTT.

The CDR3 spells CASSSWDRANYEQYF. In DNA, the CDR3 is TGTGCCAGCAGTTCCTGGGACAGGGCTAATTACGAGCAGTACTTC. V is TRBV5-6 and J is TRBJ2-7; 9 nucleotides agree with TRBD1. Trimming at V came to 5 bases and at J to 4 bases, leaving 10 bases not matched to a gene. The CDR3 extends over 15 amino acids. Germline CDR1 SGHDT, CDR2 YYEEEE.

Regarding this clone: This specimen includes other DNA sequences encoding the same CDR3. The V call is TRBV5-1, the J call TRBJ2-7; TRBD2 might be the D (6 bases). The V and J ends lost 0 bases and 0 bases respectively, with 13 bases between them. The germline gives CDR1 SGHRS, CDR2 YFSETQ. This CDR3 region has 16 residues. CDR3 nucleotide sequence: TGCGCCAGCAGCTTGGCCGGGGGATCGGGCTCCTACGAGCAGTACTTC. It translates to CASSLAGGSGSYEQYF.

The V and J genes are TRBV5-4 and TRBJ2-5; 9 bases fit TRBD2. Germline V gene lookup returns CDR1 SGHNT and CDR2 YYREEE (reference sequence). The V and J ends lost 2 bases and 2 bases, in that order; junction bases with no gene match: 7. The CDR3 consists of 16 residues. The CDR3 here is CASSFRSSGVQETQYF. The CDR3, as DNA: TGTGCCAGCAGCTTTAGGTCTAGCGGGGTTCAAGAGACCCAGTACTTC.

This chain connects TRBV7-6 to TRBJ2-5; 9 bases match TRBD1. This CDR3 region has 16 residues. After removal of 5 bases from V and 5 bases from J, the junction contained 12 bases not matched to a gene. Germline V gene lookup returns CDR1 SGHVS and CDR2 FNYEAQ. CDR3 nucleotides: TGTGCCAGCAGCCCAAGACTTAGAACAGGGGGCGAGACCCAGTACTTC. This encodes CASSPRLRTGGETQYF.

The chain links TRBV5-1 to TRBJ2-7; TRBD1 might be the D (5 bases). Between the trimmed V and J ends, which lost 0 bases and 6 bases, there was a span of 19 bases. Germline V lookup: CDR1 SGHRS, CDR2 YFSETQ. The CDR3 loop spans 16 amino acids. CDR3 loop: CASSLDTPGPEGEQYF. In DNA, the CDR3 is TGCGCCAGCAGCTTGGACACTCCAGGGCCCGAAGGCGAGCAGTACTTC.

This rearrangement joins TRBV6-5 to TRBJ2-1; D uncertain. CDR3 length: 14 amino acids. CDR1 MNHEY and CDR2 SVGAGI come from the germline V gene. Deletions cut 6 bases from V and 6 bases from J, with 15 bases between. For the CDR3, the DNA is TGTGCCAGCAGCTCCCCTTCTGCGGCCAATGAGCAGTTCTTC. Encoded protein: CASSSPSAANEQFF.